These 26 T cell receptor beta chains came from one sample sequenced in a study of T-cell memory formation after mild COVID-19 (dated by TCRdb to the early 2020s). The method behind the library was 5' RACE. The instrument given in TCRdb is Illumina NovaSeq 6000. TCRdb passed the public sequencing reads through fastp at Q25 and MiXCR, retaining productive beta sequences. Each CDR3 protein appears once, grouped with its most common genes and DNA. For this sample the table gives 310,000 or so distinct CDR3 sequences, of which approximately 15% were detected only once. The ten largest clonotypes hold 22% of the sample. The specimen sequenced was PBMCs or a T cell subset sorted from them (not recorded which). Receptor source: a man in his late teens or twenties who had mild COVID-19 (a few samples of this study predate the infection). The sample titles of this study are shuffled in the database, so cell type and time point are left out; the donor was told from shared clones.

J is TRBJ2-7 and V is TRBV11-2; D remains ambiguous. Between the trimmed V and J ends, which lost 5 bases and 3 bases, there was a span of 11 bases. Germline-derived CDR1 and CDR2 are SGHAT and FQNNGV. This CDR3 comprises 13 residues. The DNA for the CDR3 is TGTGCCAGCAGCCCGCCGGCCATCTACGAGCAGTACGTC. It is translated as CASSPPAIYEQYV.

The rearrangement joins TRBV18 to TRBJ1-5, with D maybe TRBD1 (6 bases). CDR3 size: 16 residues. CDR1 and CDR2 (germline): KGHSH, LQKENI. The germline V and J ends were trimmed by 0 bases and 3 bases, with 12 bases remaining between them. CDR3 protein: CASSPPSDSSNQPQHF. The CDR3 DNA follows: TGTGCCAGCTCACCACCCTCGGACAGCTCCAATCAGCCCCAGCATTTT.

V gene TRBV5-1 combines with J gene TRBJ2-5; the match to TRBD2 covers 11 bases. The junction had 5 bases not matched to a gene; V was cut back by 1 base and J by 0 bases. Germline assignment: CDR1 SGHRS and CDR2 YFSETQ. CDR3 length: 17 amino acids. The chain's CDR3 is CASSLTSSGRNQETQYF. In DNA, the CDR3 is TGCGCCAGCAGCTTGACGTCTAGCGGGAGGAACCAAGAGACCCAGTACTTC.

V usage is TRBV9 and J usage is TRBJ2-7; unclear D gene. The V gene lost 0 bases and the J gene lost 0 bases, with 7 bases spanning the gap. The germline CDR1 and CDR2 sequences are SGDLS and YYNGEE. This CDR3 region has 14 residues. Here the CDR3 DNA reads TGTGCCAGCAGCGTAGCTGGCCACTCCTACGAGCAGTACTTC. Protein sequence: CASSVAGHSYEQYF.

This chain connects TRBV5-5 to TRBJ2-6, with a possible D match to TRBD1 (6 bases). Germline V CDR1 and CDR2: SGHKS, YYEKEE (reference sequence). The CDR3 runs 17 residues. Trimming took 0 bases from V and 0 from J, leaving 10 bases between them. CDR3 in DNA: TGTGCCAGCAGCTTGGCAGGGGCCCACTCTGGGGCCAACGTCCTGACTTTC. As protein: CASSLAGAHSGANVLTF. Combining the CDR3 with reference TRBV5-5 and TRBJ2-6 gives the whole variable domain DAGVTQSPTHLIKTRGQQVTLRCSPISGHKSVSWYQQVLGQGPQFIFQYYEKEERGRGNFPDRFSARQFPNYSSELNVNALLLGDSALYLCASSLAGAHSGANVLTFGAGSRLTVL.

This clonotype was found a few times. The chain links TRBV24-1 to TRBJ2-2, with 7 bases lining up with TRBD1. Germline CDR1 KGHDR, CDR2 SFDVKD. The CDR3 extends over 18 amino acids. The V gene end was trimmed by 3 bases and the J gene end by 0 bases; junction bases not matched to a gene: 9. The CDR3 spells CATSDPWGTEANTGELFF. The CDR3 coding sequence is TGTGCCACCAGTGATCCTTGGGGGACAGAAGCGAACACCGGGGAGCTGTTTTTT.

This clonotype was observed many times. This chain uses TRBV5-1 with TRBJ2-7; TRBD1 agrees at 8 bases. V was pared by 0 bases and J by 0 bases, with 2 bases of the junction left unmatched. This CDR3 region has 15 residues. Germline CDR1 is SGHRS and CDR2 is YFSETQ. In DNA, the CDR3 is TGCGCCAGCAGCTTGGACAGGGGGATCTCCTACGAGCAGTACTTC. Residues: CASSLDRGISYEQYF.

This clonotype was seen ten or more times. The rearrangement joins TRBV5-6 to TRBJ2-3; unclear D gene. The CDR3 totals 13 residues. CDR1 and CDR2 (germline): SGHDT, YYEEEE. V was shortened by 5 bases and J by 4 bases, with 11 bases between the two germline ends. CDR3 region: CASRASGSDTQYF. In DNA, the CDR3 is TGTGCCAGCAGGGCCAGTGGGTCAGATACGCAGTATTTT.

This clonotype was detected ten times or more. The chain employs TRBV6-2 or TRBV6-3 and TRBJ1-1; D unresolved. Trimming took off 5 bases at V and 8 bases at J, with 15 bases between the two ends. Germline V lookup: CDR1 MNHEY, CDR2 SVGEGT. The CDR3 consists of 13 residues. The CDR3 reads CASSDPDKEEAFF. The CDR3 DNA reads TGTGCCAGCAGTGACCCCGACAAGGAGGAAGCTTTCTTT.

The genes are TRBV14 and TRBJ2-1; 8 bases align to TRBD2. Trimming cost V 4 bases and J 7 bases; bases outside gene matches: 6. The CDR3 is made up of 14 amino acids. CDR1 and CDR2 from the germline V gene are SGHDN and FVKESK. The CDR3 bases are TGTGCCAGCAGCCGTACCCTAGCGGGTAATGAGCAGTTCTTC. This gives the protein CASSRTLAGNEQFF. Full variable domain (missing parts from reference TRBV14 and TRBJ2-1): EAGVTQFPSHSVIEKGQTVTLRCDPISGHDNLYWYRRVMGKEIKFLLHFVKESKQDESGMPNNRFLAERTGGTYSTLKVQPAELEDSGVYFCASSRTLAGNEQFFGPGTRLTVL.

The chain recombines TRBV4-1 with TRBJ1-2, with unresolved D. In germline, CDR1 is MGHRA, CDR2 YSYEKL. Trimming stripped 0 bases from V and 6 bases from J, with 11 bases between. The CDR3 loop spans 14 amino acids. The CDR3: CASSQDRRANGYTF. In DNA form, the CDR3 reads TGCGCCAGCAGCCAAGATAGGCGGGCAAATGGCTACACCTTC.

This clonotype was seen more than once but under ten times. V is TRBV18 and J is TRBJ2-7; D might be TRBD2 (5 bases). The CDR3 is made up of 16 amino acids. The germline CDR1 and CDR2 sequences are KGHSH and LQKENI. Trimming pared 3 bases from V and 4 bases from J, leaving 19 bases between. DNA of the CDR3: TGTGCCAGCTCACCGGCCGGTCGGGGAGACCTATACGAGCAGTACTTC. Protein product: CASSPAGRGDLYEQYF.

The sample holds a few counts of this clonotype. This chain uses TRBV15 with TRBJ1-3, with D unresolved. Germline V lookup: CDR1 LNHNV, CDR2 YYDKDF (reference sequence). This CDR3 is built from 14 residues. Trimming took 6 bases from V and 0 from J, leaving 9 bases between them. Here the CDR3 DNA reads TGTGCCACCAGTAACAGTCGCTCTGGAAACACCATATATTTT. It is translated as CATSNSRSGNTIYF.

This clonotype was seen only a few times. The rearrangement uses TRBV9 and TRBJ2-1; the D call may be TRBD1 or TRBD2 (5 bases each). Trimming shortened V by 6 bases and J by 8 bases, and 18 bases separated the two germline ends. This CDR3 region has 14 residues. The V gene's germline CDR1 is SGDLS and CDR2 YYNGEE. CDR3 bases: TGTGCCAGCACCTTCGGGGCAGGGTGGGATGAGCAGTTCTTC. Its protein product is CASTFGAGWDEQFF.

The table lists this clonotype with many counts. The V call is TRBV5-1, the J call TRBJ1-1; D is undetermined. V was pared by 4 bases and J by 0 bases, with 13 bases between. CDR3 size: 15 residues. Per the germline V gene, CDR1 is SGHRS and CDR2 is YFSETQ. Written as DNA, the CDR3 is TGCGCCAGCAGCCAAGGGAATTCCATGAACACTGAAGCTTTCTTT. It yields the protein CASSQGNSMNTEAFF.

V is TRBV29-1 and J is TRBJ2-1; TRBD1 is a possible D gene (6 bases). V lost 7 bases and J 9 bases, leaving 19 bases between the germline ends. Looked up from germline, CDR1 is SQVTM and CDR2 is ANQGSEA. The CDR3 covers 13 residues. CDR3 DNA: TGCAGCGGTGGCAAGAGGGGGAAAGGTGAGCAGTTCTTC. Translation gives CSGGKRGKGEQFF.

This clonotype was counted a few times. The V gene is TRBV4-1, the J gene TRBJ2-5; no clear D. V was clipped by 1 base and J by 3 bases, with 3 bases between them. Germline CDR1 is MGHRA and CDR2 is YSYEKL. This CDR3 comprises 12 residues. The chain's CDR3 is CASSQVEETQYF. The CDR3 coding sequence is TGCGCCAGCAGCCAAGTGGAAGAGACCCAGTACTTC.

The table lists this clonotype with a few counts. This chain links TRBV21-1 with TRBJ2-7; the tabulated D call, TRBD1, remains unverified against the DNA. TRBV21-1 is deemed a pseudogene. CDR3 length equals 12 residues. The CDR3 sequence: CASRFYRVEQYF. The DNA of the CDR3 is TGTGCCAGCAGATTCTACAGGGTCGAGCAGTACTTC.

This clonotype showed up just a few times. This rearrangement joins TRBV12-3 or TRBV12-4 to TRBJ2-3; D is tentatively TRBD1 or TRBD2 (6 bases each). V lost 2 bases and J 10 bases, leaving 13 bases between the germline ends. CDR3 size: 13 residues. The CDR3, as DNA: TGTGCCAGCAGTTTATCGGGGGCCCCTTCGCAGTATTTT. Its translation is CASSLSGAPSQYF.

The J gene is TRBJ1-1, the V gene TRBV4-3, with D unresolved. Germline CDR1 is LGHNA and CDR2 is YSLEER. The CDR3 runs to 13 residues. Trimming removed 0 bases at V and 5 bases at J, with 7 bases between. DNA of the CDR3: TGCGCCAGCAGCCAAGACACAGTGACTGAAGCTTTCTTT. It is translated as CASSQDTVTEAFF.

The rearrangement links TRBV6-2 or TRBV6-3 to TRBJ1-2; 7 bases match TRBD1. Germline CDR1 and CDR2: MNHEY and SVGEGT. V dropped 5 bases and J dropped 8; count of bases not matched to a gene: 11. The CDR3 is 14 residues long. In DNA, the CDR3 is TGTGCCAGCAGTAACAGGGGCCACTCGAGGGGCTACACCTTC. Protein product: CASSNRGHSRGYTF.

This clonotype was counted between two and nine times. J is TRBJ2-2 and V is TRBV24-1; D gene uncertain. The CDR3 sequence is 14 residues long. V lost 2 bases to trimming and J lost 1 base, with 4 bases between them. Per germline, CDR1 KGHDR and CDR2 SFDVKD. CDR3 DNA: TGTGCCACCAGTGATTCCCGGAACACCGGGGAGCTGTTTTTT. Protein product: CATSDSRNTGELFF.

The chain joins TRBV11-2 to TRBJ2-1; either TRBD1 or TRBD2 may fit D (5 bases each). Trimming cost V 5 bases and J 2 bases, with 7 bases left between them. Per germline, CDR1 SGHAT and CDR2 FQNNGV. CDR3 length: 13 residues. CDR3 residues: CASSPGPYNEQFF. Here the CDR3 DNA reads TGTGCCAGCAGCCCGGGGCCCTACAATGAGCAGTTCTTC.

This clonotype was seen a few times. V gene TRBV7-2 combines with J gene TRBJ1-2; D is unclear. The CDR3 runs 12 residues. V shed 2 bases and J shed 8 bases, with 9 bases lying between them. Germline V gene data show CDR1 as SGHTA and CDR2 as FQGNSA. The chain's CDR3 is CASSLMREGYTF. As DNA, the CDR3 is TGTGCCAGCAGCTTAATGAGGGAAGGCTACACCTTC.

The chain is built from TRBV5-8 and TRBJ2-7; weak D call: TRBD2 (5 bases). Trimming took 4 bases from V and 7 from J, leaving 18 bases between them. Germline values: CDR1 SGHTS, CDR2 YDEGEE. CDR3 size: 14 residues. The CDR3 DNA is TGTGCCAGCAGCCCTGGCGGGTTGGGTCGGGAGCAGTACGTC. It translates to CASSPGGLGREQYV.

The sample holds many counts of this clonotype. The chain employs TRBV7-2 and TRBJ2-2; possible D gene TRBD1, 6 bases. V was trimmed by 2 bases and J by 2 bases, leaving 9 bases between them. The length of the CDR3 is 15 residues. From germline, CDR1 is SGHTA and CDR2 FQGNSA. The CDR3 region has the DNA TGTGCCAGCAGCTTACGGACAGAAAACACCGGGGAGCTGTTTTTT. Residues: CASSLRTENTGELFF.